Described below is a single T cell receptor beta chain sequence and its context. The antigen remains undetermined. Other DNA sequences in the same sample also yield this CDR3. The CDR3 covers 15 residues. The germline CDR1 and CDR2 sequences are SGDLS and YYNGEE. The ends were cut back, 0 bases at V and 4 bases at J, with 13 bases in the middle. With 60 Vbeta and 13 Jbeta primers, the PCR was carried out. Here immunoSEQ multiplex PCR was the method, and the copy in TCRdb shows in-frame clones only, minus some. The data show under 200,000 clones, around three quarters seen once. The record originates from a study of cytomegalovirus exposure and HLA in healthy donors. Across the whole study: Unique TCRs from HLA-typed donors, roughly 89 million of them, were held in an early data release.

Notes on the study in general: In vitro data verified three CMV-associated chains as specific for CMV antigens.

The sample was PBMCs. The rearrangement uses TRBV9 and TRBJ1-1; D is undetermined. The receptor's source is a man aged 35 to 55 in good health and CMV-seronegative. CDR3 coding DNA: TGTGCCAGCAGCGTAGCTGTGGGCTTGGGCACTGAAGCTTTCTTT. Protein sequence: CASSVAVGLGTEAFF.